This TCR beta chain was found in a study of cytomegalovirus exposure and HLA in healthy donors. PCR primers comprised 60 Vbeta and 13 Jbeta primers. The assay was immunoSEQ multiplex PCR, and TCRdb's table has in-frame clones only and misses some. Of 150,000 to 200,000 clones listed, approximately 73% are singletons. The CDR3 is 14 amino acids. The V end was cut by 2 bases, the J end by 1 base, with 9 bases between. CDR1 MNHEY and CDR2 SMNVEV come from the germline V gene (reference sequence). This chain joins TRBV27 and TRBJ2-7; D is uncertain. Material: PBMCs. The sequence was collected from a man between 45 and 60 years old in good health and CMV-seronegative. CDR3 DNA sequence: TGTGCCAGCAGTTTACAGCAGGTATCCTACGAGCAGTACTTC. Translating gives CASSLQQVSYEQYF.